Listed below are T cell receptor beta chains from one sample, sequenced in a study of blood T cells in healthy people across ages. TCRdb re-called the 5' RACE reads through MiXCR, storing one row per CDR3 protein. The sample shows about 1.8 million distinct CDR3 sequences, 49% of them seen only once. Sequencing input: blood. These receptors all stem from a woman aged 35 to 49 in good health. Each CDR3 is given with its conserved first and last residue. D genes are given only for firm matches. Clone size, where shown, is once, few, many, or a class for clones that have expanded.

v_gene,d_gene,j_gene,abundance,CDR3aa,CDR3nt
TRBV24-1,NA,TRBJ1-2,NA,CATSEGVVNYGYTF,TGTGCCACCAGTGAAGGTGTGGTCAACTATGGCTACACCTTC
TRBV29-1,NA,TRBJ1-5,NA,CTVLSNQPQHF,TGCACCGTACTCAGCAATCAGCCCCAGCATTTT
TRBV6-1,NA,TRBJ2-7,NA,CASAGGGLSYEQYF,TGTGCCAGCGCGGGCGGAGGGCTCTCCTACGAGCAGTACTTC
TRBV29-1,NA,TRBJ2-7,many,CSVRTYEQYF,TGCAGCGTTCGAACCTACGAGCAGTACTTC
TRBV12-3/TRBV12-4,NA,TRBJ2-5,NA,CASNHQQGSGLRQETQYF,TGTGCCAGCAATCACCAACAGGGATCGGGGCTCCGCCAAGAGACCCAGTACTTC
TRBV20-1,NA,TRBJ2-5,NA,CSARGATVFYNEQYF,TGCAGTGCTAGAGGGGCAACTGTGTTCTATAATGAGCAGTACTTC
TRBV24-1,NA,TRBJ2-5,NA,CATSDSPAPSIEQYF,TGTGCCACCAGTGATTCGCCGGCGCCATCGATTGAGCAGTACTTC
TRBV11-2,TRBD1,TRBJ2-7,few,CASSPALLDRDVYEQYF,TGTGCCAGCAGCCCCGCCCTCTTGGACAGGGACGTATACGAGCAGTACTTC
TRBV18,NA,TRBJ2-1,NA,CASSQQKGLFNEQFF,TGTGCCAGCTCACAGCAAAAGGGACTTTTTAATGAGCAGTTCTTC
TRBV7-9,NA,TRBJ2-5,NA,CASSPARGPQETKYF,TGTGCCAGCAGCCCTGCAAGGGGACCGCAAGAGACCAAGTACTTC
TRBV6-1,NA,TRBJ1-5,NA,CASSEGSGGKQPQHF,TGTGCCAGCAGTGAAGGGTCAGGCGGCAAGCAGCCCCAGCATTTT
TRBV7-3,NA,TRBJ2-1,NA,CASSTGAHNEQFF,TGTGCCAGCAGCACAGGCGCTCACAATGAGCAGTTCTTC
TRBV20-1,NA,TRBJ2-5,NA,CSASVSSGNQETQYF,TGCAGTGCGTCGGTGTCGTCAGGGAATCAAGAGACCCAGTACTTC
TRBV14,TRBD1,TRBJ2-5,few,CASSRQGLVETQYF,TGTGCCAGCAGCCGACAGGGATTGGTAGAGACCCAGTACTTC
TRBV4-3,NA,TRBJ1-2,few,CASSQDVDNNYGYTF,TGCGCCAGCAGCCAAGATGTAGATAATAACTATGGCTACACCTTC
TRBV6-1,TRBD1,TRBJ1-5,NA,CASSTPTGISSNQPQHF,TGTGCCAGCAGCACACCGACAGGGATTAGTAGCAATCAGCCCCAGCATTTT
TRBV6-2/TRBV6-3,TRBD1,TRBJ2-2,NA,CASSSHRWTGPNTGELFF,TGTGCCAGCAGTTCCCACCGTTGGACAGGGCCCAACACCGGGGAGCTGTTTTTT
TRBV6-5,NA,TRBJ2-5,few,CASSYSAVETQYF,TGTGCCAGCAGTTACTCGGCAGTCGAGACCCAGTACTTC
TRBV20-1,TRBD1,TRBJ1-2,few,CSARGQGAGGYTF,TGCAGTGCTAGAGGACAGGGGGCGGGAGGCTACACCTTC
TRBV28,TRBD1,TRBJ2-7,few,CASSLLGQNSYEQYF,TGTGCCAGCAGTTTACTGGGACAGAACTCCTACGAGCAGTACTTC
TRBV3-1,TRBD1,TRBJ2-5,NA,CASSPGQGAWGETQYF,TGTGCCAGCAGCCCGGGACAGGGGGCTTGGGGTGAGACCCAGTACTTC
TRBV24-1,TRBD1,TRBJ2-1,few,CATSDSGTGMNEQFF,TGTGCCACCAGTGATTCCGGGACAGGGATGAATGAGCAGTTCTTC